This entry describes one TCR beta chain. What it recognizes is unknown. The sample holds other DNA sequences that translate to the same CDR3. The data were obtained in a study of cytotoxic CD8 clonotypes in ibrutinib-treated CLL. Whole-study context: Patient counts were 11 relapsed/refractory, more than 14 treatment-naive and around 17 IGHV unmutated. Each sample contained, on average, roughly 260,000 productive templates and 75,000 to 95,000 productive rearrangements.

Looked up from germline, CDR1 is MNHEY and CDR2 is SVGAGI. V shed 2 bases and J shed 1 base, with 5 bases lying between them. The CDR3 loop spans 13 amino acids. Cryopreserved PBMCs provided 1.5 to 2 micrograms of genomic DNA for the TCR beta libraries. General observations from the study: Clonality went up at the time of ibrutinib response, stayed stable in sustained remission, and later dropped back toward its baseline level at progression.

TCRdb's copy holds only in-frame clones and misses some; the assay was immunoSEQ multiplex PCR. There are about 35,000 clones in the sample; about 70% occur only once, and roughly 17% lies in the top ten. The clonotype originates from a human donor with chronic lymphocytic leukemia. V and J are TRBV6-5 and TRBJ1-1; no clear D. Material: PBMCs, obtained at disease progression, from a patient treated with ibrutinib. CDR3 amino acids: CASSYGPNTEAFF. CDR3 bases: TGTGCCAGCAGTTACGGGCCGAACACTGAAGCTTTCTTT.